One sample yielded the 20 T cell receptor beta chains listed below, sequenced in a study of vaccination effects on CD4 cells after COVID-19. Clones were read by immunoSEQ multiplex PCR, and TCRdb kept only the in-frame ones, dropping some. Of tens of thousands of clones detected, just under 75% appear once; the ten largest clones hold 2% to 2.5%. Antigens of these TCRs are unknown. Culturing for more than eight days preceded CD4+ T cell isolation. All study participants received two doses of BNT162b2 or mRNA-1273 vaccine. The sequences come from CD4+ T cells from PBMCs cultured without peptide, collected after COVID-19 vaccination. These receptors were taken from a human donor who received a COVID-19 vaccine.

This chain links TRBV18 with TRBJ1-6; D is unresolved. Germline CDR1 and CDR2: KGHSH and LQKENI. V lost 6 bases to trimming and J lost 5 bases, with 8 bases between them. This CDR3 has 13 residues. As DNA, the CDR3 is TGTGCCAGCTCCGGGCAAAATAATTCACCCCTCCACTTT. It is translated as CASSGQNNSPLHF.

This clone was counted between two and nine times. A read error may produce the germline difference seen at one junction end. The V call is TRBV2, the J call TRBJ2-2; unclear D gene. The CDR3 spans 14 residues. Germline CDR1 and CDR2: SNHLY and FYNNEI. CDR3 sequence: CASREGWGTGELFF. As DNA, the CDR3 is TGTGCCAGCAGGGAAGGGTGGGGTACCGGGGAGCTGTTTTTT.

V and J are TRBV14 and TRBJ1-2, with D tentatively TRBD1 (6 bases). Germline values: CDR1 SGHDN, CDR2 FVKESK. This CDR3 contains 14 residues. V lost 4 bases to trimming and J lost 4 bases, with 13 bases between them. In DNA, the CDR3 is TGTGCCAGCAGCCCAGTACAGGGACCCTATGGCTACACCTTC. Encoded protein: CASSPVQGPYGYTF.

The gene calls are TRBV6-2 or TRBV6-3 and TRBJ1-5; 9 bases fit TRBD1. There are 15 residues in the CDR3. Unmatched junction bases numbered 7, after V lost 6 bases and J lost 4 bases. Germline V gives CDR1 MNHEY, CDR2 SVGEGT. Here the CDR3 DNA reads TGTGCCAGCAGCCAAGGGACAGGGCAGAATCAGCCCCAGCATTTT. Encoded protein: CASSQGTGQNQPQHF.

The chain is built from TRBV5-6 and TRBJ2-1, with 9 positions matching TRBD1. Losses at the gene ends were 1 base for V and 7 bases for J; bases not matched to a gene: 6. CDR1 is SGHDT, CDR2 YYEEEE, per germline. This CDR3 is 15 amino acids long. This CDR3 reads CASSLSTGGRNEQFF. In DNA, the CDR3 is TGTGCCAGCAGCTTGTCGACAGGGGGAAGAAATGAGCAGTTCTTC.

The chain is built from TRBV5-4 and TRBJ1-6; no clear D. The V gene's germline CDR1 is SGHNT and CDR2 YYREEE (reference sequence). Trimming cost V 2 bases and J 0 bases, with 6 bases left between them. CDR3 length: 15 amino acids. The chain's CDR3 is CASSLRGSYNSPLHF. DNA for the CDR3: TGTGCCAGCAGCTTACGAGGCTCCTATAATTCACCCCTCCACTTT.

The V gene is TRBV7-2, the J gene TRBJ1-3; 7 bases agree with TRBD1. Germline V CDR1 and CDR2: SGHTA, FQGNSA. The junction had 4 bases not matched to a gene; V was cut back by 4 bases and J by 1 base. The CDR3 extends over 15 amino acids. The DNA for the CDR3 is TGTGCCAGCAGCTGGGACAGCGGATCTGGAAACACCATATATTTT. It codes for CASSWDSGSGNTIYF.

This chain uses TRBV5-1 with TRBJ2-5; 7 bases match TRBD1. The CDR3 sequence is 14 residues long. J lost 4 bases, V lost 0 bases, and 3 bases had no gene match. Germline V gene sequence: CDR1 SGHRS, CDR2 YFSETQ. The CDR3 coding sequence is TGCGCCAGCAGCTTGGAGGGGGCCCGAGAGACCCAGTACTTC. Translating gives CASSLEGARETQYF.

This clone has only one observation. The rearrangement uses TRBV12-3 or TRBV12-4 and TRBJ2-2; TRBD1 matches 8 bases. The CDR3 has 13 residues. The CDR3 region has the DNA TGTGGGAGCGGACAGGGAGACACCGGGGAGCTGTTTTTT. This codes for CGSGQGDTGELFF.

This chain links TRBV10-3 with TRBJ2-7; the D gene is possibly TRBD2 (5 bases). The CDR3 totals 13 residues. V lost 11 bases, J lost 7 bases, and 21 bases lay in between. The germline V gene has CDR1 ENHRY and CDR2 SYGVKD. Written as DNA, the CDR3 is TGTGCCTCTTCCCCCCGGGATTTCGGGGAGCAGTACGTC. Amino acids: CASSPRDFGEQYV.

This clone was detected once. The CDR3 region is CASNLAGGRVGEQFF. Here the CDR3 DNA reads TGTGCCAGCAACCTCGCGGGGGGCCGGGTTGGGGAGCAGTTCTTC. The chain couples TRBV28 to TRBJ2-1; 8 nucleotides align to TRBD2. CDR1 is MDHEN, CDR2 SYDVKM, per germline. The CDR3 is 15 residues long. The V and J ends lost 7 bases and 10 bases, in that order; junction bases with no gene match: 15.

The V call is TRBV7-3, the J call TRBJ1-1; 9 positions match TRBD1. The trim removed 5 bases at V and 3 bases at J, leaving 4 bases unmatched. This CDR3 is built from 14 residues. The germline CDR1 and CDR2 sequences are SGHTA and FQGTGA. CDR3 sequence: CASSRGQGDTEAFF. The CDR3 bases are TGTGCCAGCAGCCGGGGACAGGGTGACACTGAAGCTTTCTTT.

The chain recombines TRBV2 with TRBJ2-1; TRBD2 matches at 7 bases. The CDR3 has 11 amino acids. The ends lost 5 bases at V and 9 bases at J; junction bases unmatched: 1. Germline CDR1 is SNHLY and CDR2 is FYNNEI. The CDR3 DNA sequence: TGTGCCAGCAGTTGGGAGGGTGAGCAGTTCTTC. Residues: CASSWEGEQFF.

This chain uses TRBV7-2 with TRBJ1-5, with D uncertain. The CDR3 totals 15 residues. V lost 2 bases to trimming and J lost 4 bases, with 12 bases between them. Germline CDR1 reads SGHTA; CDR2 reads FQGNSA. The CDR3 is CASSLTADANQPQHF. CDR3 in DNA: TGTGCCAGCAGCTTAACGGCGGATGCAAATCAGCCCCAGCATTTT.

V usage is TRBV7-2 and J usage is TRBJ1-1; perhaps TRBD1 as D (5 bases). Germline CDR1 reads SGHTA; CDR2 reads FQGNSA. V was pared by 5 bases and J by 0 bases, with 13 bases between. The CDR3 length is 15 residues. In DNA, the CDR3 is TGTGCCAGCAGCCACTCGGGACCGATGAACACTGAAGCTTTCTTT. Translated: CASSHSGPMNTEAFF.

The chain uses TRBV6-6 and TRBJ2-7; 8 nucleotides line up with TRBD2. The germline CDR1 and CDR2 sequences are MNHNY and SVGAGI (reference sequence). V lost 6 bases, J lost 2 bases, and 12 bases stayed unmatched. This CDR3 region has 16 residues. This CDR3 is CASSRTGGSGTYEQYV. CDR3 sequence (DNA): TGTGCCAGCAGCCGCACCGGTGGTAGCGGGACCTACGAGCAGTACGTC.

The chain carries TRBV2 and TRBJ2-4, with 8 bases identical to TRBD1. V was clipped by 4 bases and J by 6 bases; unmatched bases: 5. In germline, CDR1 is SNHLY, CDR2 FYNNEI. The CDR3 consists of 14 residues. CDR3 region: CASSGGDRINIQYF. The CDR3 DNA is TGTGCCAGCAGTGGAGGGGACAGGATAAACATTCAGTACTTC.

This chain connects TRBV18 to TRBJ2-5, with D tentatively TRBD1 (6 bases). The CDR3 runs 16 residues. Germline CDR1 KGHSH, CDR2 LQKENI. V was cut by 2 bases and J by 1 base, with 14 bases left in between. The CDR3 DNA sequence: TGTGCCAGCTCACCATCACCGAGCAGGGGCCAAGAGACCCAGTACTTC. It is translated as CASSPSPSRGQETQYF. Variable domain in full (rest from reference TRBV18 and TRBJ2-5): NAGVMQNPRHLVRRRGQEARLRCSPMKGHSHVYWYRQLPEEGLKFMVYLQKENIIDESGMPKERFSAEFPKEGPSILRIQQVVRGDSAAYFCASSPSPSRGQETQYFGPGTRLLVL.

CDR3 amino acids: CASSINRGNQPQHF. The CDR3 nucleotides are TGTGCCAGTAGTATTAACAGGGGCAATCAGCCCCAGCATTTT. The chain combines TRBV19 with TRBJ1-5, with D maybe TRBD1 (6 bases). The ends were cut back, 3 bases at V and 2 bases at J, with 8 bases in the middle. Germline V gene sequence: CDR1 LNHDA, CDR2 SQIVND (reference sequence). CDR3 size: 14 residues.

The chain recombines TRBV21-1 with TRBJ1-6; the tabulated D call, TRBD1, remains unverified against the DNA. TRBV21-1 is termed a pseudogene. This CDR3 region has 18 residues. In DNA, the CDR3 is TGTGCCAGCAGCAAAATCCTCCCAGTCAGTCCCTATAATTCACCCCTCCACTTT. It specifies CASSKILPVSPYNSPLHF.